These T cell receptor beta chains were read from a single sample in a study of cytomegalovirus exposure and HLA in healthy donors. Sequencing was performed with immunoSEQ multiplex PCR; in TCRdb, only in-frame clones are kept and a portion is missing. This table holds about 200,000 clones, 9.5% to 15% found once. Material: PBMCs. All receptors come from a man aged 50 to 60 in good health and CMV-seropositive. CDR3s include the opening cysteine and the closing phenylalanine or tryptophan. The D gene is left open where the match is weak. Clone size, where shown, is once, few, many, or a class for clones that have expanded.

cdr3_nt,cdr3_aa,clone_size,cdr3_length,d_call,j_call,v_call
TGTGCCAGCACTCAGGTGTTCCGGGGGGCTATCGATGGCTACACCTTC,CASTQVFRGAIDGYTF,few,16,.,TRBJ1-2,TRBV28
TGTGCCAGCAGTCCAATAGCGGGGGGAGGAGAGACCCAGTACTTC,CASSPIAGGGETQYF,few,15,TRBD2,TRBJ2-5,TRBV28
TGTGCCAGCAGTTACTCGAAGGGGGCTAACTATGGCTACACCTTC,CASSYSKGANYGYTF,.,15,.,TRBJ1-2,TRBV6-5
TGTGCCAGCAGCTTAGCGGGGGCAGGGTATCGCAATGAGCAGTTCTTC,CASSLAGAGYRNEQFF,.,16,.,TRBJ2-1,TRBV7-9
TGCAGCGTTGGGGGAGCGCGAACTGAAAAACTGTTTTTT,CSVGGARTEKLFF,.,13,.,TRBJ1-4,TRBV29-1
TGTGCCAGCAGCCCTTCGACAGGTTACGAGCAGTACTTC,CASSPSTGYEQYF,few,13,.,TRBJ2-7,TRBV7-3
TGCAGCGCCCAAATGGGGGCGTGGGGCTACACCTTC,CSAQMGAWGYTF,.,12,.,TRBJ1-2,TRBV29-1
TGTGCCAGCAGCCGGCGGTTTAACAATGAGCAGTTCTTC,CASSRRFNNEQFF,.,13,.,TRBJ2-1,TRBV11-2
TGTGCCAGCAGCCCATTTTTGGACAGGGCGAACACTGAAGCTTTCTTT,CASSPFLDRANTEAFF,few,16,TRBD1,TRBJ1-1,TRBV7-2
TGTGCCAGTAGTATTGGGGCGTCGGAGGGTACGCAGTATTTT,CASSIGASEGTQYF,few,14,.,TRBJ2-3,TRBV19
TGTGCCAGCAGCTTAGGGGCAGTCGATCAGCCCCAGCATTTT,CASSLGAVDQPQHF,.,14,.,TRBJ1-5,TRBV13
TGTGCCAGCAGCTCCCAGGGGCTACAAGAGACCCAGTACTTC,CASSSQGLQETQYF,.,14,.,TRBJ2-5,TRBV7-6
TGTGCCAGCTCACCATCGGCGGCGGATGAGACCCAGTACTTC,CASSPSAADETQYF,few,14,.,TRBJ2-5,TRBV18
TGTGCTAGCAGCCTAAACCCGGGAGATACGCAGTATTTT,CASSLNPGDTQYF,.,13,.,TRBJ2-3,TRBV7-7
TGTGCCAGCTCACCTGGACAGGGATTCTATGGCTACACCTTC,CASSPGQGFYGYTF,few,14,TRBD1,TRBJ1-2,TRBV18
TGCGGGCCTACAGGGAACACCGGGGAGCTGTTTTTT,CGPTGNTGELFF,.,12,.,TRBJ2-2,TRBV10-1
TGTGCCAGCAGCGTTGGACAGAAAAGAAACACCATATATTTT,CASSVGQKRNTIYF,.,14,.,TRBJ1-3,TRBV9
TGTGCCTGGAGCGCCCAGGGCAACACTGAAGCTTTCTTT,CAWSAQGNTEAFF,few,13,.,TRBJ1-1,TRBV30
TGTGCCAGCAGCTTATCCCTCTTACAGGGTTATGGCTACACCTTC,CASSLSLLQGYGYTF,few,15,.,TRBJ1-2,TRBV7-2
TGTGCCAGAAGCCCGACAGGGGGTCCGATGGGCTGCGGACTTGGGCCCCAGCATTTT,CARSPTGGPMGCGLGPQHF,.,19,TRBD1,TRBJ1-5,TRBV5-3
TGTGCCAGCTCGCCTCGAGGGGGAAGTGTCCAGCCCCAGCATTTT,CASSPRGGSVQPQHF,.,15,.,TRBJ1-5,TRBV18
TGTGCCAGCAGCTTAGGTAGCGGGGGGCCCACAGATACGCAGTATTTT,CASSLGSGGPTDTQYF,few,16,TRBD2,TRBJ2-3,TRBV7-6
TGTGCCAGCAGCGTCACCGACAGACCGTACGAGCAGTACTTC,CASSVTDRPYEQYF,.,14,.,TRBJ2-7,TRBV9
TGCAGCGTAGCGGACAGGGCCTACGAGCAGTACTTC,CSVADRAYEQYF,.,12,TRBD1,TRBJ2-7,TRBV29-1
TGCGCCAGCATGGTCCAGACTGGGGCCAACGTCCTGACTTTC,CASMVQTGANVLTF,.,14,.,TRBJ2-6,TRBV5-1
TGTGCCAGCAGCCAAAGCGGGGGGTACAATGAGCAGTTCTTC,CASSQSGGYNEQFF,few,14,TRBD2,TRBJ2-1,TRBV4-2
TGTGCCAGCAAGCAGGGGGCAAGCAATCAGCCCCAGCATTTT,CASKQGASNQPQHF,few,14,TRBD1,TRBJ1-5,TRBV2
TGCGCCAGCAGCTTGACAGGGGGAAACACTGAAGCTTTCTTT,CASSLTGGNTEAFF,.,14,TRBD1,TRBJ1-1,TRBV5-1
TGCAGCGTTGAACAGTCCACAGATACGCAGTATTTT,CSVEQSTDTQYF,.,12,.,TRBJ2-3,TRBV29-1
TGTGCCAGCAGCTTGCGTGGCAGGGCGTCGAGAGCTGAGCAGTTCTTC,CASSLRGRASRAEQFF,.,16,.,TRBJ2-1,TRBV5-6
TGTGCCAGTACCAAGCGGGGGGACTTGAGCTCCTACAATGAGCAGTTCTTC,CASTKRGDLSSYNEQFF,few,17,TRBD2,TRBJ2-1,TRBV19
TGTGCCAGCAGTCTACGGGACTATTCACCCCTCCACTTT,CASSLRDYSPLHF,few,13,.,TRBJ1-6,TRBV27
TGTGCCAGCAGCGCCGGGGGGGGTTACAATGAGCAGTTCTTC,CASSAGGGYNEQFF,few,14,TRBD2,TRBJ2-1,TRBV7-2
TGTGCCAGCAGCGCCTCAAACAGGGCCCCTAACTATGGCTACACCTTC,CASSASNRAPNYGYTF,few,16,.,TRBJ1-2,TRBV9
TGTGCCAGCAGCCCTGAGACAGGGTCGAGTTCACCCCTCCACTTT,CASSPETGSSSPLHF,.,15,TRBD1,TRBJ1-6,TRBV5-4
TGCGCCAGCAGTATGGCCGGACAGGGACTTGAAAAACTGTTTTTT,CASSMAGQGLEKLFF,.,15,TRBD1,TRBJ1-4,TRBV6-1
TGCGCCAGCAGCCAAGTGAAGGGACTAGCTTTCTTT,CASSQVKGLAFF,.,12,.,TRBJ1-1,TRBV4-3
TGTGCCAGCAGGAGACAGCTGTTTGACTATGGCTACACCTTC,CASRRQLFDYGYTF,few,14,.,TRBJ1-2,TRBV2
TGTGCCAGCAGCTTGATGAGGGCCTCTAACTATGGCTACACCTTC,CASSLMRASNYGYTF,.,15,.,TRBJ1-2,TRBV7-2
TGTGCCACCACCTGGCAGGCCTTCGGAGAGCAGTTCTTC,CATTWQAFGEQFF,.,13,.,TRBJ2-1,TRBV15
TGTGCCAGCAAATTTAGCTCCTATAATTCACCCCTCCACTTT,CASKFSSYNSPLHF,.,14,.,TRBJ1-6,TRBV6-5
TGTGCCAGCTCCGCGACAGGGACCTACAATGAGCAGTTCTTC,CASSATGTYNEQFF,.,14,TRBD1,TRBJ2-1,TRBV27
TGTGCCAGCAGCAACCCCTCAGGCTATAGCAATCAGCCCCAGCATTTT,CASSNPSGYSNQPQHF,.,16,.,TRBJ1-5,TRBV21-1
TGTGCCAGCAGCCGCTCCGGGACAGGGGCCCAAGAGACCCAGTACTTC,CASSRSGTGAQETQYF,.,16,TRBD1,TRBJ2-5,TRBV7-9
TGTGCCAGCAGCTTGGCCGGAGATACGCAGTATTTT,CASSLAGDTQYF,few,12,.,TRBJ2-3,TRBV5-6
TGCAGTGCTAGAACGACAGACGAGCAGTACTTC,CSARTTDEQYF,.,11,.,TRBJ2-7,TRBV20-1
TGTGCCAGCAGCCGAAACCATGACAGGGGGCAAGAGACCCAGTACTTC,CASSRNHDRGQETQYF,few,16,TRBD1,TRBJ2-5,TRBV9
TGTGCCAGCAGTTACAGCCATAGCAATCAGCCCCAGCATTTT,CASSYSHSNQPQHF,.,14,.,TRBJ1-5,TRBV6-5
TGTGCCAGCAGCTTCCCGACAGGGAGCGGCTACGAGCAGTACTTC,CASSFPTGSGYEQYF,.,15,TRBD1,TRBJ2-7,TRBV5-4
TGTGCCAGCAGTTTCACAGCGAACACTGAAGCTTTCTTT,CASSFTANTEAFF,few,13,.,TRBJ1-1,TRBV6-5
TGTGCCAGCAGCTTATCCAAGAACACTGAAGCTTTCTTT,CASSLSKNTEAFF,.,13,.,TRBJ1-1,TRBV7-3
TGTGCCACCAGCAGAGATGCCCAGGGCTCGGTTCAGCCCCAGCATTTT,CATSRDAQGSVQPQHF,.,16,.,TRBJ1-5,TRBV15